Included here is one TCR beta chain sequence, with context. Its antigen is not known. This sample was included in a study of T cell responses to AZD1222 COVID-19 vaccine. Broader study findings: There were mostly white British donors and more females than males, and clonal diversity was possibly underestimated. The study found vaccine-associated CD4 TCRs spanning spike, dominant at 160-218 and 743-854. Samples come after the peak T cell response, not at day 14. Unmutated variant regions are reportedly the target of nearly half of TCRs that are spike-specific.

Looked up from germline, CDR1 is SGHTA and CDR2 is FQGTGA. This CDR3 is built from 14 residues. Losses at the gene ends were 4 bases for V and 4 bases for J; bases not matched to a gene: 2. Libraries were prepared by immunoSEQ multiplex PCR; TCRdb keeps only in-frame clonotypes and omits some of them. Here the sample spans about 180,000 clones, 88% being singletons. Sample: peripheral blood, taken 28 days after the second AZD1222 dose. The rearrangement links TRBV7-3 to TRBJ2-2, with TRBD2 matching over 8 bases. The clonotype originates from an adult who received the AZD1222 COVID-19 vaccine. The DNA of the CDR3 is TGTGCCAGCAGCTATAGCGGGGTCACCGGGGAGCTGTTTTTT. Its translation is CASSYSGVTGELFF.